This entry concerns a single TCR beta chain. The antigen is undetermined. A much more abundant neighbour one base away suggests this may be a read error. These data are taken from a study of glioma-infiltrating T cells. Study-level background: Blood libraries targeted roughly 4- to 10-fold coverage of about a million T cells.

Study-wide results and caveats: Tissue-blood divergence was below expectation in non-neoplastic patients, above in gliomas. Patients with low tissue-blood divergence carried a signature set of shared blood CDR3 motifs.

Amplification of TCR alpha and beta CDR3 regions from RNA used iRepertoire nested multiplex PCR. Input was 100-400 ng of tissue mRNA or PBMC total RNA. TCRdb re-called the multiplex PCR reads through MiXCR, storing one row per CDR3 protein. The sample includes a few hundred thousand distinct CDR3 sequences, around 38% of them seen just once. In germline, CDR1 is MNHEY, CDR2 SVGEGT. The CDR3 extends over 14 amino acids. This sequence originates from a human donor with low-grade glioma or glioblastoma, undergoing nonglioma brain surgery, or in good health (not recorded which). The sequenced sample consisted of glioma tissue, nonneoplastic brain tissue, or PBMCs (not recorded which). The rearrangement uses TRBV6-2 or TRBV6-3 and TRBJ2-5; 7 bases align to TRBD2. The CDR3 nucleotides read TGTGCCAGAAGTTATGGCAGCGGGAAAGAGACCCAGTACTTC. This sequence encodes CARSYGSGKETQYF.